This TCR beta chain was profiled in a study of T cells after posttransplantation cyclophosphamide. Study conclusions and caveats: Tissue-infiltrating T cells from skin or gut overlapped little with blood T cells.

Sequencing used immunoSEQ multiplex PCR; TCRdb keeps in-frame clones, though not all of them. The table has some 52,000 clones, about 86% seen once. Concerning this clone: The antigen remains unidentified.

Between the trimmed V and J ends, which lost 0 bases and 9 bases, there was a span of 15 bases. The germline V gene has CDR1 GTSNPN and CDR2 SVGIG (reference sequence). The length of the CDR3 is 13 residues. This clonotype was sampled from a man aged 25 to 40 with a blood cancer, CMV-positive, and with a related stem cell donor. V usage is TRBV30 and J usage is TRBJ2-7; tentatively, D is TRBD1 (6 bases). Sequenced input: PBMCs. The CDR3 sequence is CAWSVHEGERQYF. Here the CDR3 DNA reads TGTGCCTGGAGTGTACATGAGGGGGAGAGGCAGTACTTC.